This T cell receptor beta chain was identified during a study of blood T cells in healthy people across ages. About the research overall: Capture via template switching afforded approximately one barcoded beta molecule per two T cells.

A second PCR of roughly 7 to 11 cycles used a sample-barcoded 5' primer and a J-beta primer mix. All cDNA molecules were each tagged by a template-switch adaptor with 12 random nucleotides. TCRdb processed the 5' RACE reads anew with MiXCR; each CDR3 protein has one entry. The sample holds about 650,000 distinct CDR3 sequences, about a third seen once. The CDR3 spans 16 residues. Ten milliliters of peripheral blood were drawn from each donor into EDTA-treated tubes. Worth noting for this clonotype: Mismatch with germline at one junction end may stem from a read error.

The chain recombines TRBV12-3 or TRBV12-4 with TRBJ2-3; TRBD2 matches at 9 bases. This receptor was obtained from a woman over 75 in good health. Sequenced sample: blood. CDR3 sequence reads: CASSFAGGKSTDTQYF. The DNA for the CDR3 is TGTGCCAGCAGTTTCGCGGGGGGGAAGAGCACAGATACGCAATATTTT.